Shown below are 29 T cell receptor beta chains from a single sample sequenced in a study of breast tumors, draining lymph nodes, adjacent tissues. One entry per CDR3 protein results from TCRdb running MiXCR on the multiplex PCR reads. The data contain approximately 230,000 distinct CDR3 sequences, roughly a third of them singletons. Samples came from axillary lymph nodes draining the breast cancer. Sequenced: axillary lymph node tissue. These TCRs come from a female donor with breast cancer. Some clones in this sample may be carry-over from other donors' samples.

This clonotype was seen at least ten times. The chain joins TRBV5-1 to TRBJ2-7; 11 bases line up with TRBD1. Germline CDR1 is SGHRS and CDR2 is YFSETQ. V was pared by 4 bases and J by 6 bases, with 9 bases of the junction left unmatched. CDR3 length: 15 amino acids. The CDR3 sequence is CASSISRDRGGEQYF. CDR3 nucleotide sequence: TGCGCCAGCAGCATATCCCGGGACAGGGGGGGCGAGCAGTACTTC.

As regards this clonotype: A much larger clone differs by one base, so this may be a read error. The CDR3 loop is CVSSLMITYEQYF. CDR3 sequence (DNA): TGTGTCAGCAGCTTGATGATAACCTACGAGCAGTACTTC. The V call is TRBV7-3, the J call TRBJ2-7; D not certain. The V gene's germline CDR1 is SGHTA and CDR2 FQGTGA. CDR3 length equals 13 residues.

The rearrangement uses TRBV6-5 and TRBJ1-2, with 9 bases aligning to TRBD1. CDR1 and CDR2 from the germline V gene are MNHEY and SVGAGI. With 0 bases clipped from V and 5 bases from J, the junction kept 4 bases outside the gene matches. This CDR3 spans 15 amino acids. For the CDR3, the DNA is TGTGCCAGCAGTTACTCCGACAGGGGGTTATATGGCTACACCTTC. This codes for CASSYSDRGLYGYTF.

A note on this clonotype: A much larger clone lies a single base off, so this may be a read error. The V and J genes are TRBV20-1 and TRBJ2-2; 12 nucleotides line up with TRBD2. V shed 5 bases and J 4 bases; nucleotides not matched to a gene: 8. CDR3 length: 16 amino acids. The germline gives CDR1 DFQATT, CDR2 SNEGSKA (reference sequence). Here the CDR3 DNA reads TGCAGTGCTCGGACTAGCGGGAACTCGCCCACCGGGGAGCTGTTTTTT. Amino acid sequence: CSARTSGNSPTGELFF.

This clonotype was counted many times. The genes are TRBV19 and TRBJ1-3, with D possibly TRBD1 on 5 matching bases. Germline V CDR1 and CDR2: LNHDA, SQIVND (reference sequence). With 4 bases removed from V and 5 bases from J, the gap between germline ends came to 15 bases. This CDR3 spans 15 amino acids. CDR3 sequence (DNA): TGTGCCAGTAGTACGACCGGCAGGGATCGAAACACCATATATTTT. Protein sequence: CASSTTGRDRNTIYF.

This clonotype was seen ten or more times. The chain combines TRBV29-1 with TRBJ2-7; 10 bases line up with TRBD2. Germline V gives CDR1 SQVTM, CDR2 ANQGSEA. This CDR3 spans 16 amino acids. Trimming at V came to 4 bases and at J to 1 base, leaving 10 bases not matched to a gene. This CDR3 reads CSVGTSGLRGSYEQYF. The CDR3 DNA reads as TGCAGCGTTGGGACTAGCGGCCTGCGGGGTTCCTACGAGCAGTACTTC.

The chain carries TRBV10-2 and TRBJ1-4; D is uncertain. The CDR3 has 14 residues. Germline V gives CDR1 WSHSY, CDR2 SAAADI. V lost 3 bases to trimming and J lost 4 bases, with 9 bases between them. The DNA for the CDR3 is TGCGCCAGCAGTGAAGCTGGGTATAATGAAAAACTGTTTTTT. Its translation is CASSEAGYNEKLFF.

This clonotype was recorded many times. This sequence joins TRBV29-1 and TRBJ2-7, with TRBD1 matching over 7 bases. The CDR3 length is 11 residues. Trimming cost V 5 bases and J 6 bases; bases outside gene matches: 4. Germline lookup yields CDR1 SQVTM and CDR2 ANQGSEA. CDR3 amino acids: CSVLRGLEQYF. The CDR3 nucleotides are TGCAGCGTTCTGAGGGGGCTCGAGCAGTACTTC.

At least ten counts were recorded for this clonotype. This may be a read error, as it is one base from a much larger clone. The chain employs TRBV20-1 and TRBJ1-2; possible D gene TRBD1, 6 bases. The germline V gene has CDR1 DFQATT and CDR2 SNEGSKA (reference sequence). The CDR3 consists of 12 residues. The CDR3 DNA follows: TGCAGTGCTGGACAGACTAACTATGGCTCCACCTTC. Translation gives CSAGQTNYGSTF.

This clonotype was counted between two and nine times. J is TRBJ2-5 and V is TRBV13; 8 bases are shared with TRBD2. Germline lookup yields CDR1 PRHDT and CDR2 FYEKMQ (reference sequence). There are 15 residues in the CDR3. With 0 bases clipped from V and 5 bases from J, the junction kept 5 bases outside the gene matches. CDR3 in DNA: TGTGCCAGCAGCTTAGGCGGGGGGGTCTGGGAGACCCAGTACTTC. This codes for CASSLGGGVWETQYF.

This clonotype was counted at least ten times. V gene TRBV20-1 combines with J gene TRBJ2-2; TRBD1 might be the D (5 bases). This CDR3 has 13 residues. Trimming stripped 4 bases from V and 4 bases from J, with 10 bases between. The germline CDR1 and CDR2 sequences are DFQATT and SNEGSKA (reference sequence). The CDR3 coding sequence is TGCAGTGCTACAGGGTTAAGCACCGGGGAGCTGTTTTTT. This encodes CSATGLSTGELFF.

The chain uses TRBV24-1 and TRBJ1-6, with 9 positions matching TRBD1. Germline V gives CDR1 KGHDR, CDR2 SFDVKD. V shed 4 bases and J 8 bases; nucleotides not matched to a gene: 5. The CDR3 runs 15 residues. The CDR3 reads CATSEYRGRDSPLHF. Here the CDR3 DNA reads TGTGCCACCAGTGAGTACAGGGGGCGCGATTCACCCCTCCACTTT.

This sequence joins TRBV6-5 and TRBJ1-5; weak D call: TRBD1 (6 bases). Germline CDR1 reads MNHEY; CDR2 reads SVGAGI. The CDR3 is made up of 18 amino acids. Trimming left V 2 bases short and J 8 bases short, with 25 bases between. For the CDR3, the DNA is TGTGCCAGCAGTTACGGTGCCCCGGGCGGGGGGGCCGATGAGCCCCAGCATTTT. Residues: CASSYGAPGGGADEPQHF.

The V and J genes are TRBV20-1 and TRBJ1-3; D not certain. Trimming left V 6 bases short and J 8 bases short, with 17 bases between. The CDR3 is made up of 13 amino acids. Germline CDR1 DFQATT, CDR2 SNEGSKA (reference sequence). The CDR3 loop reads CSARLGDTHTIYF. CDR3 nucleotides: TGCAGTGCCCGCCTTGGAGATACGCACACCATATATTTT.

This chain joins TRBV6-6 and TRBJ1-6, with D possibly matching TRBD1 (5 bases). V lost 5 bases and J 13 bases, leaving 18 bases between the germline ends. The germline CDR1 and CDR2 sequences are MNHNY and SVGAGI (reference sequence). There are 14 residues in the CDR3. DNA for the CDR3: TGTGCCAGCAGTCCCCGGACTAGCGGGGGGCCCCTCCACTTT. Protein: CASSPRTSGGPLHF.

This clonotype was recorded many times. This chain connects TRBV9 to TRBJ2-7, with D tentatively TRBD1 (5 bases). Germline CDR1 reads SGDLS; CDR2 reads YYNGEE. Between the trimmed V and J ends, which lost 3 bases and 2 bases, there was a span of 18 bases. The CDR3 sequence is 16 residues long. This CDR3 is CASSANSGALPYEQYF. The CDR3 nucleotides read TGTGCCAGCAGCGCGAACTCTGGGGCGCTGCCCTACGAGCAGTACTTC.

This clonotype was recorded many times. The chain has TRBV6-6 and TRBJ1-4; no clear D. Trimming stripped 6 bases from V and 0 bases from J, with 14 bases between. From germline, CDR1 is MNHNY and CDR2 SVGAGI (reference sequence). The CDR3 is 16 amino acids. CDR3 DNA sequence: TGTGCCAGCAGCCCTTTGGGCCGCGCAACTAATGAAAAACTGTTTTTT. Protein product: CASSPLGRATNEKLFF.

This clonotype has a count of ten or more. V gene TRBV9 combines with J gene TRBJ2-2; TRBD1 might be the D (5 bases). V shed 4 bases and J shed 7 bases, with 14 bases lying between them. CDR3 length: 14 amino acids. CDR1 is SGDLS, CDR2 YYNGEE, per germline. Here the CDR3 reads CASSPGSWGGELFF. For the CDR3, the DNA is TGTGCCAGCAGCCCAGGGTCTTGGGGCGGGGAGCTGTTTTTT.

This clonotype was picked up many times. V usage is TRBV9 and J usage is TRBJ2-2; unclear D gene. The CDR3 length is 14 residues. Deletions cut 0 bases from V and 6 bases from J, with 9 bases between. The germline V gene has CDR1 SGDLS and CDR2 YYNGEE. In nucleotides, the CDR3 is TGTGCCAGCAGCGTAGCGTCCTCGGCCGGGGAGCTGTTTTTT. Translation gives CASSVASSAGELFF.

The V call is TRBV6-5, the J call TRBJ1-5; D not certain. Trimming removed 5 bases from V and 4 bases from J, with 15 bases in between. CDR3 length equals 15 residues. Germline values: CDR1 MNHEY, CDR2 SVGAGI. For the CDR3, the DNA is TGTGCCAGCAGTCCCCGGGGAGCTAGTAATCAGCCCCAGCATTTT. Its protein is CASSPRGASNQPQHF.

This clonotype was counted many times. The CDR3 here is CASSLDAQGGNQPQHF. For the CDR3, the DNA is TGCGCCAGCAGCTTGGATGCGCAGGGCGGGAATCAGCCCCAGCATTTT. The rearrangement links TRBV5-1 to TRBJ1-5, with D possibly TRBD1 on 5 matching bases. Germline values: CDR1 SGHRS, CDR2 YFSETQ. V was shortened by 0 bases and J by 4 bases, with 14 bases between the two germline ends. CDR3 length: 16 amino acids.

This clonotype has just one count. This could be a read error, since a much larger clone is one nucleotide away. This CDR3 fails to terminate in the conserved phenylalanine or tryptophan, so it likely reflects a read error. This chain joins TRBV9 and TRBJ1-1; possible D gene TRBD1, 5 bases. Germline V gives CDR1 SGDLS, CDR2 YYNGEE. Trimming shortened V by 3 bases and J by 0 bases, and 9 bases separated the two germline ends. This CDR3 has 14 residues. CDR3 residues: CASSGQGVNTEAFL. The DNA of the CDR3 is TGTGCCAGCAGCGGGCAGGGAGTGAACACTGAAGCTTTCCTT.

The chain recombines TRBV29-1 with TRBJ1-1; D perhaps matches TRBD1 (5 bases). Trimming left V 4 bases short and J 3 bases short, with 9 bases between. CDR1 and CDR2 from the germline V gene are SQVTM and ANQGSEA. This CDR3 has 12 amino acids. The CDR3 sequence is CSVGGKDTEAFF. Written as DNA, the CDR3 is TGCAGCGTTGGGGGGAAAGACACTGAAGCTTTCTTT.

This clonotype showed up just a few times. The rearrangement joins TRBV3-2 to TRBJ2-3; the tabulated D call, TRBD1, remains unverified against the DNA. TRBV3-2 is flagged as a pseudogene. CDR3 length: 15 amino acids. The chain's CDR3 is CASSQGRRQADTQYF. The CDR3 nucleotides read TGTGCCAGCAGCCAAGGACGAAGACAGGCAGATACGCAGTATTTT.

The sample holds many counts of this clonotype. The chain carries TRBV19 and TRBJ2-3; 13 bases fit TRBD2. The V and J ends lost 5 bases and 3 bases, in that order; junction bases with no gene match: 5. In germline, CDR1 is LNHDA, CDR2 SQIVND (reference sequence). The CDR3 is 16 amino acids. In nucleotides, the CDR3 is TGTGCCAGTAGTTCCGGGACTAGCGGGATAACAGATACGCAGTATTTT. Translated: CASSSGTSGITDTQYF.

This clonotype was found many times. The chain links TRBV4-1 to TRBJ2-2, with 11 bases aligning to TRBD1. V lost 4 bases to trimming and J lost 5 bases; unmatched junction nucleotides: 12. The CDR3 is 18 amino acids. CDR1 and CDR2 from the germline V gene are MGHRA and YSYEKL. Here the CDR3 reads CASSLGTGGYRRTGELFF. The CDR3 DNA is TGCGCCAGCAGCCTCGGGACAGGGGGATATAGGAGGACCGGGGAGCTGTTTTTT.

This clonotype appeared many times. The gene calls are TRBV4-1 and TRBJ1-2, with 7 bases lining up with TRBD1. The CDR3 is 15 amino acids. After removal of 2 bases from V and 5 bases from J, the junction contained 8 bases not matched to a gene. Per germline, CDR1 MGHRA and CDR2 YSYEKL. CDR3 DNA: TGCGCCAGCAGCCAACGGGACAGTATCATTTATGGCTACACCTTC. It is translated as CASSQRDSIIYGYTF.

Points on this clonotype: At one end, the junction sequence differs from germline, possibly due to a read error. The chain employs TRBV5-4 and TRBJ1-3; 7 bases are a match to TRBD1. This CDR3 region has 14 residues. Per the germline V gene, CDR1 is SGHNT and CDR2 is YYREEE (reference sequence). The CDR3 bases are TGTGCCAGCAGCTCTGACAGGGCTGGAAACACCACATATTTT. Protein: CASSSDRAGNTTYF.

The J gene is TRBJ2-1, the V gene TRBV20-1; D unresolved. Germline V CDR1 and CDR2: DFQATT, SNEGSKA (reference sequence). V gave up 8 bases and J gave up 7 bases, with 12 bases separating them. The CDR3 totals 11 residues. As DNA, the CDR3 is TGCAGTCCAATAAGGGTGAATGAGCAGTTCTTC. It specifies CSPIRVNEQFF.